The 26 T cell receptor beta chains below come from one sample, sequenced in a study of shared T cell receptors in the human thymus. The assay was immunoSEQ multiplex PCR, and TCRdb's table has in-frame clones only and misses some. The sample shows more than 550,000 clones, approximately 85% of them seen only once. These data were likewise used in another study, on human thymus T cells.

The source material was thymocytes. These TCRs come from a girl under two years old with a congenital heart defect.

The gene calls are TRBV19 and TRBJ1-2; 11 bases line up with TRBD1. The CDR3 is made up of 22 amino acids. Trimming removed 3 bases from V and 2 bases from J; junction bases left unmatched: 23. The germline V gene encodes CDR1 LNHDA and CDR2 SQIVND (reference sequence). CDR3 protein: CASSITPPGSGTGGVPNYGYTF. CDR3 DNA sequence: TGTGCCAGTAGTATTACGCCGCCGGGGTCCGGGACAGGGGGGGTACCCAACTATGGCTACACCTTC.

This rearrangement joins TRBV27 to TRBJ1-2; D call uncertain. The CDR3 has 13 residues. Germline-derived CDR1 and CDR2 are MNHEY and SMNVEV (reference sequence). The V gene lost 4 bases and the J gene lost 2 bases, with 8 bases spanning the gap. The CDR3: CASSSGLNYGYTF. The CDR3 bases are TGTGCCAGCAGTTCGGGGTTAAACTATGGCTACACCTTC.

This chain uses TRBV7-9 with TRBJ1-1, with D maybe TRBD1 (5 bases). Looked up from germline, CDR1 is SEHNR and CDR2 is FQNEAQ (reference sequence). This CDR3 comprises 12 residues. Trimming removed 2 bases at V and 5 bases at J, with 6 bases between. CDR3 sequence: CASSLKGTEAFF. CDR3 DNA: TGTGCCAGCAGCTTAAAGGGGACTGAAGCTTTCTTT.

This clone was found once. V gene TRBV6-5 combines with J gene TRBJ1-1; 9 bases agree with TRBD1. The CDR3 is 15 residues long. The V gene's germline CDR1 is MNHEY and CDR2 SVGAGI. V lost 6 bases, J lost 0 bases, and 5 bases stayed unmatched. CDR3 protein: CASSPGTGMNTEAFF. The CDR3 nucleotides read TGTGCCAGCAGCCCGGGGACAGGGATGAACACTGAAGCTTTCTTT.

The chain uses TRBV19 and TRBJ1-2; possible D gene TRBD1, 5 bases. Trimming left V 4 bases short and J 5 bases short, with 17 bases between. The CDR3 length is 15 residues. Per the germline V gene, CDR1 is LNHDA and CDR2 is SQIVND (reference sequence). The CDR3 region is CASSKPQGLRYGYTF. The DNA for the CDR3 is TGTGCCAGTAGTAAGCCTCAGGGTTTACGTTATGGCTACACCTTC.

V and J are TRBV27 and TRBJ1-1; no reliable D call. This CDR3 region has 15 residues. CDR1 is MNHEY, CDR2 SMNVEV, per germline (reference sequence). The V and J ends lost 5 bases and 1 base respectively, with 14 bases between them. The CDR3 reads CASSPPGLSNTEAFF. CDR3 bases: TGTGCCAGCAGTCCCCCAGGTCTATCGAACACTGAAGCTTTCTTT.

This chain joins TRBV7-9 and TRBJ2-7, with D uncertain. V lost 1 base and J 2 bases, leaving 24 bases between the germline ends. CDR1 and CDR2 from the germline V gene are SEHNR and FQNEAQ (reference sequence). This CDR3 spans 19 amino acids. The CDR3 DNA reads as TGTGCCAGCAGCTTAGACAATCCGGGTACCCTTGCAAGCGCCTACGAGCAGTACTTC. Amino acids: CASSLDNPGTLASAYEQYF. The full variable domain, completed using reference TRBV7-9 and TRBJ2-7, is DTGVSQNPRHKITKRGQNVTFRCDPISEHNRLYWYRQTLGQGPEFLTYFQNEAQLEKSRLLSDRFSAERPKGSFSTLEIQRTEQGDSAMYLCASSLDNPGTLASAYEQYFGPGTRLTVT.

The rearrangement joins TRBV2 to TRBJ2-7; 8 nucleotides match TRBD1. There are 15 residues in the CDR3. V was pared by 6 bases and J by 2 bases, with 9 bases of the junction left unmatched. Germline CDR1 and CDR2: SNHLY and FYNNEI. CDR3 loop: CASRYSRDRTYEQYF. The CDR3, as DNA: TGTGCCAGCAGATACTCCCGGGACAGGACCTACGAGCAGTACTTC.

The rearrangement links TRBV15 to TRBJ1-2; TRBD1 agrees at 10 bases. This CDR3 has 17 amino acids. The germline CDR1 and CDR2 sequences are LNHNV and YYDKDF (reference sequence). The ends lost 1 base at V and 5 bases at J; junction bases unmatched: 10. The CDR3 is CATSRGGQGRGVYGYTF. CDR3 DNA: TGTGCCACCAGCAGAGGGGGACAGGGGAGGGGGGTATATGGCTACACCTTC.

This chain connects TRBV15 to TRBJ2-3; possible D gene TRBD1, 6 bases. CDR1 is LNHNV, CDR2 YYDKDF, per germline (reference sequence). V was cut by 0 bases and J by 0 bases, with 25 bases left in between. The CDR3 runs to 21 residues. CDR3 amino acids: CATSRDPVGARQAKSTDTQYF. The DNA for the CDR3 is TGTGCCACCAGCAGAGATCCGGTCGGGGCCCGACAGGCCAAAAGCACAGATACGCAGTATTTT.

This rearrangement joins TRBV7-2 to TRBJ2-6; 8 bases are shared with TRBD1. Germline loops: CDR1 SGHTA, CDR2 FQGNSA. The V and J ends lost 4 bases and 0 bases, in that order; junction bases with no gene match: 5. The CDR3 extends over 17 amino acids. The CDR3 DNA reads as TGTGCCAGCAGCTCGACAGGGGTCGTCTCTGGGGCCAACGTCCTGACTTTC. It translates to CASSSTGVVSGANVLTF. Supplemented by reference TRBV7-2 and TRBJ2-6, the full variable domain reads GAGVSQSPSNKVTEKGKDVELRCDPISGHTALYWYRQSLGQGLEFLIYFQGNSAPDKSGLPSDRFSAERTGGSVSTLTIQRTQQEDSAVYLCASSSTGVVSGANVLTFGAGSRLTVL.

The J gene is TRBJ2-4, the V gene TRBV6-1, with 9 bases that match TRBD1. The germline V gene has CDR1 MNHNS and CDR2 SASEGT. The V and J ends lost 6 bases and 3 bases, in that order; junction bases with no gene match: 3. The CDR3 sequence is 14 residues long. CDR3 amino acids: CASRKTGGKNIQYF. CDR3 sequence (DNA): TGTGCCAGCAGGAAGACAGGGGGCAAAAACATTCAGTACTTC.

This chain uses TRBV12-5 with TRBJ2-5; 8 bases agree with TRBD1. Germline lookup yields CDR1 LGHNT and CDR2 FRNRAP. J gave up 5 bases and V 2 bases, and 25 bases lay outside the gene matches. This CDR3 is built from 21 residues. CDR3 sequence reads: CASGLFRQGALTEGPEETQYF. The CDR3 coding sequence is TGTGCTAGTGGTTTGTTCCGTCAGGGGGCGTTAACTGAGGGGCCGGAGGAGACCCAGTACTTC. The full variable domain, its missing parts supplied by reference TRBV12-5 and TRBJ2-5, is DARVTQTPRHKVTEMGQEVTMRCQPILGHNTVFWYRQTMMQGLELLAYFRNRAPLDDSGMPKDRFSAEMPDATLATLKIQPSEPRDSAVYFCASGLFRQGALTEGPEETQYFGPGTRLLVL.

V is TRBV5-6 and J is TRBJ1-2; 11 bases align to TRBD1. From germline, CDR1 is SGHDT and CDR2 YYEEEE. The trim removed 5 bases at V and 6 bases at J, leaving 3 bases unmatched. This CDR3 has 13 residues. The CDR3 nucleotides are TGTGCCAGCAGAGGACAGGGGGCGCATGGCTACACCTTC. Translating gives CASRGQGAHGYTF. The full variable domain, with the rest looked up from reference TRBV5-6 and TRBJ1-2, is DAGVTQSPTHLIKTRGQQVTLRCSPKSGHDTVSWYQQALGQGPQFIFQYYEEEERQRGNFPDRFSGHQFPNYSSELNVNALLLGDSALYLCASRGQGAHGYTFGSGTRLTVV.

The chain has TRBV11-2 and TRBJ2-5; possibly TRBD2 for D (5 bases). Germline V CDR1 and CDR2: SGHAT, FQNNGV. V gave up 5 bases and J gave up 5 bases, with 21 bases separating them. This CDR3 has 16 residues. The CDR3 DNA reads TGTGCCAGCAGCCCCTGGAGGCGGGCCCCAAGGGAGACCCAGTACTTC. Translation: CASSPWRRAPRETQYF.

This chain connects TRBV5-6 to TRBJ2-2, with 9 bases matching TRBD1. V lost 1 base and J lost 4; bases outside the gene matches: 11. The CDR3 loop spans 18 amino acids. The germline gives CDR1 SGHDT, CDR2 YYEEEE. Here the CDR3 reads CASSLLPGTGKRTGELFF. The CDR3 region has the DNA TGTGCCAGCAGCTTGCTCCCGGGGACAGGGAAACGCACCGGGGAGCTGTTTTTT.

This sequence joins TRBV4-1 and TRBJ2-4, with unresolved D. Germline values: CDR1 MGHRA, CDR2 YSYEKL. The CDR3 is made up of 14 amino acids. V shed 3 bases and J shed 11 bases, with 17 bases lying between them. The CDR3 reads CASSHPMTRTFQYF. CDR3 bases: TGCGCCAGCAGCCACCCGATGACACGCACATTTCAGTACTTC.

This clone was detected only a few times. The V and J genes are TRBV28 and TRBJ1-5; D not resolved. Trimming took off 3 bases at V and 0 bases at J, with 15 bases between the two ends. Germline V gives CDR1 MDHEN, CDR2 SYDVKM. The CDR3 consists of 17 residues. CDR3 bases: TGTGCCAGCAGTTTCCCCGGGATGAGAGATAGCAATCAGCCCCAGCATTTT. This sequence encodes CASSFPGMRDSNQPQHF.

The rearrangement links TRBV28 to TRBJ2-1; TRBD1 matches 10 bases. The ends lost 3 bases at V and 8 bases at J; junction bases unmatched: 7. This CDR3 has 15 amino acids. Germline-derived CDR1 and CDR2 are MDHEN and SYDVKM. CDR3 loop: CASSFTGTGAHEQFF. The CDR3 coding sequence is TGTGCCAGCAGTTTCACCGGGACAGGGGCTCATGAGCAGTTCTTC.

J is TRBJ1-2 and V is TRBV6-5, with 9 bases fitting TRBD1. The CDR3 sequence is 14 residues long. CDR1 is MNHEY and CDR2 is SVGAGI in the germline V gene. With V trimmed by 6 bases and J by 4 bases, 6 bases remained unmatched. CDR3 loop: CASSGQGRTYGYTF. The CDR3 region has the DNA TGTGCCAGCAGCGGACAGGGGAGAACCTATGGCTACACCTTC.

This clone was counted a few times. The CDR3: CASSVRTSGGKQFF. The CDR3 DNA follows: TGTGCCAGCAGCGTCCGGACTAGCGGGGGTAAGCAGTTCTTC. The rearrangement links TRBV9 to TRBJ2-1, with 13 bases fitting TRBD2. Germline lookup yields CDR1 SGDLS and CDR2 YYNGEE. This CDR3 is built from 14 residues. Trimming removed 2 bases from V and 11 bases from J; junction bases left unmatched: 4.

This chain connects TRBV12-5 to TRBJ1-3; 8 bases match TRBD1. The J segment lost 0 bases and the V segment lost 2 bases, leaving 12 bases of the junction unmatched. The CDR3 covers 19 residues. Germline V gene sequence: CDR1 LGHNT, CDR2 FRNRAP. The CDR3 protein is CASGLNQPPDRASGNTIYF. CDR3 nucleotides: TGTGCTAGTGGTTTGAACCAACCACCGGACAGGGCCTCTGGAAACACCATATATTTT.

The chain carries TRBV4-2 and TRBJ2-5; 9 bases agree with TRBD2. Germline V gene data show CDR1 as LGHNA and CDR2 as YNFKEQ. CDR3 length equals 16 residues. J lost 3 bases, V lost 2 bases, and 7 bases had no gene match. The CDR3 reads CASSQPRERGEETQYF. The CDR3 bases are TGTGCCAGCAGCCAACCCCGGGAGCGGGGGGAAGAGACCCAGTACTTC.

The gene calls are TRBV5-1 and TRBJ1-3; perhaps TRBD1 as D (6 bases). Between the trimmed V and J ends, which lost 4 bases and 2 bases, there was a span of 22 bases. The germline V gene encodes CDR1 SGHRS and CDR2 YFSETQ. This CDR3 has 18 residues. This chain's CDR3 is CASSPINPQGNPGNTIYF. The DNA of the CDR3 is TGCGCCAGCAGCCCTATTAATCCGCAGGGGAATCCTGGAAACACCATATATTTT.

This chain connects TRBV20-1 to TRBJ2-5; D is unresolved. Trimming left V 5 bases short and J 3 bases short, with 4 bases between. Germline V CDR1 and CDR2: DFQATT, SNEGSKA (reference sequence). This CDR3 spans 10 amino acids. The CDR3 DNA reads as TGCAGTGCTCCCAAAGAGACCCAGTACTTC. Its protein product is CSAPKETQYF.

Only a few counts were recorded for this clone. The chain couples TRBV10-2 to TRBJ2-7; D possibly corresponds to TRBD2 (5 bases). From germline, CDR1 is WSHSY and CDR2 SAAADI. Trimming pared 8 bases from V and 1 base from J, leaving 18 bases between. The CDR3 has 15 amino acids. As DNA, the CDR3 is TGCGCCAGCCATTCACCGAGGGCACGTTCCTACGAGCAGTACTTC. Translation gives CASHSPRARSYEQYF.